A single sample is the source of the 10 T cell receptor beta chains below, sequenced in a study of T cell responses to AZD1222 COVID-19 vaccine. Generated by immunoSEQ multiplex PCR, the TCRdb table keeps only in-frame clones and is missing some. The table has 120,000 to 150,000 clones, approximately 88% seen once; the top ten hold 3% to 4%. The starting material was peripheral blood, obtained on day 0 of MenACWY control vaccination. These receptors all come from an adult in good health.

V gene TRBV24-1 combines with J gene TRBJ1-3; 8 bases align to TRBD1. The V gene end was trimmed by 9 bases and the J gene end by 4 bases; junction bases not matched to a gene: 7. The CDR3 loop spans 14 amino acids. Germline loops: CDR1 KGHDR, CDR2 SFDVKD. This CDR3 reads CATSPTGDGNTIYF. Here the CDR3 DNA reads TGTGCCACCTCCCCGACAGGGGACGGAAACACCATATATTTT.

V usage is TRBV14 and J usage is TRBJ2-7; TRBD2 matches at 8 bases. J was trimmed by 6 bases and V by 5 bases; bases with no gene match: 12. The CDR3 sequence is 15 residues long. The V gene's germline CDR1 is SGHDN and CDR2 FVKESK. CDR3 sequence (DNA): TGTGCCAGCAGCAGCAACGCGGGGGGTAATTCCGAGCAGTACTTC. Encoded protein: CASSSNAGGNSEQYF.

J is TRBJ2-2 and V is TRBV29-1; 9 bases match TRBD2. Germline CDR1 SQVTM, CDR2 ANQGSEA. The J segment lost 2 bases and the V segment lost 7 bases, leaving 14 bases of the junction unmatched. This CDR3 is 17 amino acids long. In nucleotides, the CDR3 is TGCAGCGCCGTCTTGGCGGGAGGGCCCACCAACACCGGGGAGCTGTTTTTT. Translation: CSAVLAGGPTNTGELFF.

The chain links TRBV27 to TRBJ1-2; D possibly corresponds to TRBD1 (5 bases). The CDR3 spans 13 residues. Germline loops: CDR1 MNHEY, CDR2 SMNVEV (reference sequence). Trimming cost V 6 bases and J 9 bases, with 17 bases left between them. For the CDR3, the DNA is TGTGCCAGCAGCTCCCCGGGCGGGGCCCGCTACACCTTC. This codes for CASSSPGGARYTF.

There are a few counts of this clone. The CDR3, as DNA: TGCGCCAGCAGCACCGGGACGGACTCTGGAAACACCATATATTTT. As protein: CASSTGTDSGNTIYF. The V and J genes are TRBV4-1 and TRBJ1-3; D might be TRBD1 (5 bases). Between the trimmed V and J ends, which lost 5 bases and 0 bases, there was a span of 11 bases. The CDR3 consists of 15 residues. Germline lookup yields CDR1 MGHRA and CDR2 YSYEKL.

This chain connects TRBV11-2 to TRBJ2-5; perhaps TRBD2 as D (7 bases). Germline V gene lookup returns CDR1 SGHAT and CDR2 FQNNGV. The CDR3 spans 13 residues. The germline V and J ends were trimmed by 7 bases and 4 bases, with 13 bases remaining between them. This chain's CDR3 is CASTWGGRETQYF. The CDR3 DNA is TGTGCCAGCACCTGGGGGGGGCGAGAGACCCAGTACTTC.

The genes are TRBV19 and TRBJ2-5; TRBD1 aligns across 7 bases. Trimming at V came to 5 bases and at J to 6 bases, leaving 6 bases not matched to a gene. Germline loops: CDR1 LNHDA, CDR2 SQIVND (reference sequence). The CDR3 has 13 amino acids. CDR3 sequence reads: CASSLEGAKTQYF. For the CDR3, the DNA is TGTGCCAGTAGTCTCGAGGGGGCGAAGACCCAGTACTTC.

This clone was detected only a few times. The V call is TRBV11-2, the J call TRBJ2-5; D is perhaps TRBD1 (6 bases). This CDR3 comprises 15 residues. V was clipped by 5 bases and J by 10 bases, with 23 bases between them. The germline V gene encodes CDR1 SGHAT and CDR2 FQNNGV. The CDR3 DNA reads TGTGCCAGCAGCCCCATAGGCCCTACAGGGTCTGGCCAGTACTTC. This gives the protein CASSPIGPTGSGQYF.

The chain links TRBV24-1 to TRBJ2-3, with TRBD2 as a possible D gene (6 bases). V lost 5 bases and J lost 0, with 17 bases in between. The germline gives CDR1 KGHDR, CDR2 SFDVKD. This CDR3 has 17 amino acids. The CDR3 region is CATSGPLERASTDTQYF. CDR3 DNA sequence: TGTGCCACCAGTGGCCCACTCGAGCGGGCTAGCACAGATACGCAGTATTTT.

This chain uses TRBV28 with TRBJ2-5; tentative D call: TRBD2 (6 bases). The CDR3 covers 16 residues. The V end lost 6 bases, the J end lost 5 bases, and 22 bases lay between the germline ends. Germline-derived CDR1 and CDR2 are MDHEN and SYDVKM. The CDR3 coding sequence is TGTGCCAGCAGCACCGCGGGACTCCCCGTGGGGGAGACCCAGTACTTC. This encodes CASSTAGLPVGETQYF.